This T cell receptor beta chain was identified during a study of PD-L1 blockade in urothelial cancer. Study at large: Blood analysis occurred 3 weeks (second dose) and 6 weeks after treatment start. Study-wide results and limits: TCR clonality was measured in pretreatment peripheral blood. Clonality below the median predicted better survival.

Sequencing was performed with immunoSEQ multiplex PCR; in TCRdb, only in-frame clones are kept and a portion is missing. This sample has 45,000 to 60,000 clones, with 82% found just once. Turning to this clone: What it binds is not known.

Time point denoted: pretreatment peripheral blood. The material sequenced was PBMCs, taken around atezolizumab (anti-PD-L1) treatment. This clonotype was obtained from a man aged 50 or older with urothelial cancer.

CDR3 bases: TGTGCCAGCAGTCTTGGACTAGCCGTCACAGATACGCAGTATTTT. Translation gives CASSLGLAVTDTQYF. V and J are TRBV6-5 and TRBJ2-3; 8 bases line up with TRBD2. The CDR3 sequence is 15 residues long. With V trimmed by 5 bases and J by 2 bases, 6 bases remained unmatched. Germline-derived CDR1 and CDR2 are MNHEY and SVGAGI.